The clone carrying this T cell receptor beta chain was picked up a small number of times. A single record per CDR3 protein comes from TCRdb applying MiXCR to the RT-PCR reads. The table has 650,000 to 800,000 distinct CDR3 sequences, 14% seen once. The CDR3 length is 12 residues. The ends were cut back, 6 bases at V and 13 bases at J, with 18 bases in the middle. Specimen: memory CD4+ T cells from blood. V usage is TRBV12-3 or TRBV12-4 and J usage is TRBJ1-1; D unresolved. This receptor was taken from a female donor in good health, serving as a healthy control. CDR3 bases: TGTGCCAGCAGCCGGTCCGGGTCCCCTGTTTTCTTT. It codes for CASSRSGSPVFF.